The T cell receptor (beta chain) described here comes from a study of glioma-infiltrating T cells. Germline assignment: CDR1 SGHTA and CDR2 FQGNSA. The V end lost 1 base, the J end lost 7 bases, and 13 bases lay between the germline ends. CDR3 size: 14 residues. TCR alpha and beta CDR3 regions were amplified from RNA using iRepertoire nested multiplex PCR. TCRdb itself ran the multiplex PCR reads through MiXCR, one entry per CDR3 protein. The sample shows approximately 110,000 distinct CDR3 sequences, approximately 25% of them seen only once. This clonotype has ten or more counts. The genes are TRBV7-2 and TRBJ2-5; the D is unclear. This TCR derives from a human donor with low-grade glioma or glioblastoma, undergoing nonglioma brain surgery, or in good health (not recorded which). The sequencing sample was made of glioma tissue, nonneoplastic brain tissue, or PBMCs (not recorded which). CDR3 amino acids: CASSLDVRRPTQYF. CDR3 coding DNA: TGTGCCAGCAGCTTAGACGTCCGCCGTCCGACCCAGTACTTC.